The source of this TCR beta chain is a study of CD8 T cells in ankylosing spondylitis. Study-level results: Reportedly, significant enrichment of disease-linked clones occurred in matched ankylosing spondylitis synovial fluid. In ankylosing spondylitis blood, a motif of several highly homologous TCR beta variants appeared characteristic.

This clonotype has at least ten counts. As yet, its antigen is unknown. Using quantitative 5'-RACE with molecular barcodes, the authors made TCR beta libraries. TCRdb redid the calling of the 5' RACE reads with MiXCR, one entry per CDR3 protein. This table has about 500,000 distinct CDR3 sequences, approximately 5.3% appearing once. The receptor was derived from a male donor with ankylosing spondylitis. The specimen sequenced was blood, either unsorted or a sorted T cell fraction (not recorded which).

CDR3 in DNA: TGTGCCAGCAGCTTAGACGGACTAGCGGTTAAAGAGACCCAGTACTTC. This sequence encodes CASSLDGLAVKETQYF. This chain connects TRBV7-9 to TRBJ2-5; 10 bases fit TRBD2. Germline trimming cut 1 base from V and 3 bases from J; bases unmatched to any gene: 5. The CDR3 contains 16 residues. Germline loops: CDR1 SEHNR, CDR2 FQNEAQ (reference sequence).